The 22 T cell receptor beta chains listed next were all sequenced from one sample in a study of blood T cell repertoires in COVID-19. This table comes from immunoSEQ multiplex PCR, and its TCRdb copy is limited to in-frame clones, with some not included. The table lists 230,000 or so clones, around four fifths of them singletons. Sample: peripheral blood. The receptors shown here come from a man aged 35-49 years with active or convalescent COVID-19.

The genes are TRBV13 and TRBJ2-1; TRBD2 aligns across 12 bases. The J segment lost 8 bases and the V segment lost 0 bases, leaving 5 bases of the junction unmatched. The germline V gene encodes CDR1 PRHDT and CDR2 FYEKMQ (reference sequence). The CDR3 loop spans 16 amino acids. The CDR3 loop reads CASSLGLASGRDEQFF. The CDR3 nucleotides are TGTGCCAGCAGCTTAGGCCTCGCTAGCGGGAGGGATGAGCAGTTCTTC.

The V and J genes are TRBV6-2 or TRBV6-3 and TRBJ2-5; 11 bases agree with TRBD2. The V gene end was trimmed by 0 bases and the J gene end by 1 base; junction bases not matched to a gene: 10. Germline CDR1 MNHEY, CDR2 SVGEGT. This CDR3 is 19 amino acids long. CDR3 residues: CASSYSFGLAGLLQETQYF. The CDR3 nucleotides read TGTGCCAGCAGTTACTCTTTCGGACTAGCGGGTCTACTCCAAGAGACCCAGTACTTC.

This clone was recorded a few times. The rearrangement links TRBV3-1 (or the pseudogene TRBV3-2) to TRBJ1-4; D call uncertain. The J call may be incorrect, as the DNA end agrees better with TRBJ2-2. CDR3 length: 11 amino acids. CDR1 and CDR2 from the germline V gene are LGHDT and YNNKEL (reference sequence). CDR3 region: CASSQAGELFF. The CDR3 nucleotides read TGTGCCAGCAGCCAAGCCGGGGAGCTGTTTTTT.

Only one count was recorded for this clone. The rearrangement links TRBV6-5 to TRBJ1-2; perhaps TRBD1 as D (5 bases). This CDR3 has 13 residues. Germline V CDR1 and CDR2: MNHEY, SVGAGI. The ends were cut back, 6 bases at V and 2 bases at J, with 10 bases in the middle. The CDR3 reads CASRSGGNYGYTF. DNA for the CDR3: TGTGCCAGCAGGTCGGGGGGGAACTATGGCTACACCTTC.

The chain has TRBV29-1 and TRBJ1-1, with a weak D call TRBD1 (6 bases). The CDR3 extends over 13 amino acids. V dropped 3 bases and J dropped 0 bases, with 8 bases sitting between them. Germline assignment: CDR1 SQVTM and CDR2 ANQGSEA. The CDR3 is CSVEGAMNTEAFF. DNA for the CDR3: TGCAGCGTTGAGGGGGCAATGAACACTGAAGCTTTCTTT.

This clone appeared once. The rearrangement uses TRBV28 and TRBJ2-1; D not resolved. There are 13 residues in the CDR3. Germline CDR1 MDHEN, CDR2 SYDVKM. Trimming shortened V by 3 bases and J by 7 bases, and 10 bases separated the two germline ends. CDR3 sequence reads: CASSLIGRNEQFF. DNA of the CDR3: TGTGCCAGCAGTTTGATTGGTCGGAATGAGCAGTTCTTC. Filled out from reference TRBV28 and TRBJ2-1, the complete variable domain reads DVKVTQSSRYLVKRTGEKVFLECVQDMDHENMFWYRQDPGLGLRLIYFSYDVKMKEKGDIPEGYSVSREKKERFSLILESASTNQTSMYLCASSLIGRNEQFFGPGTRLTVL.

V is TRBV4-1 and J is TRBJ2-2; possible D gene TRBD1, 6 bases. This CDR3 has 16 residues. CDR1 is MGHRA and CDR2 is YSYEKL in the germline V gene. Trimming left V 2 bases short and J 5 bases short, with 15 bases between. Here the CDR3 reads CASSQQAAGATGELFF. CDR3 bases: TGCGCCAGCAGCCAACAAGCGGCAGGGGCAACCGGGGAGCTGTTTTTT.

This clone occurred once. The chain recombines TRBV15 with TRBJ1-2; D might be TRBD1 (6 bases). Germline assignment: CDR1 LNHNV and CDR2 YYDKDF (reference sequence). CDR3 length equals 15 residues. Trimming removed 0 bases at V and 4 bases at J, with 12 bases between. DNA for the CDR3: TGTGCCACCAGCAGAGAACGGGGGGCCGCCTATGGCTACACCTTC. Encoded protein: CATSRERGAAYGYTF.

This clone was seen only a few times. The V call is TRBV12-3 or TRBV12-4, the J call TRBJ2-7; 7 bases are a match to TRBD2. The CDR3 has 13 amino acids. V shed 5 bases, J shed 3 bases, and the junction held 4 bases outside the gene matches. CDR3 DNA sequence: TGTGCCAGCAGTCTCGGCGGGAGCTACGAGCAGTACTTC. Translation gives CASSLGGSYEQYF.

The chain carries TRBV30 and TRBJ1-1; 9 bases align to TRBD1. The V gene's germline CDR1 is GTSNPN and CDR2 SVGIG (reference sequence). V was pared by 3 bases and J by 11 bases, with 7 bases of the junction left unmatched. The CDR3 sequence is 12 residues long. In DNA form, the CDR3 reads TGTGCCTGGAGCCAACAGGGGGCTTGGGCTTTCTTT. Protein: CAWSQQGAWAFF.

The gene calls are TRBV5-1 and TRBJ2-3, with D possibly matching TRBD1 (5 bases). The CDR3 is 15 residues long. V was trimmed by 0 bases and J by 0 bases, leaving 8 bases between them. CDR1 and CDR2 (germline): SGHRS, YFSETQ. The CDR3 nucleotides are TGCGCCAGCAGCTTGGGGACAATTAGCACAGATACGCAGTATTTT. It codes for CASSLGTISTDTQYF.

This chain uses TRBV3-1 (or the pseudogene TRBV3-2) with TRBJ1-2; D ambiguous. This CDR3 comprises 13 residues. Germline values: CDR1 LGHDT, CDR2 YNNKEL (reference sequence). V was cut by 4 bases and J by 3 bases, with 9 bases left in between. The CDR3 sequence: CASSPRPDYGYTF. CDR3 in DNA: TGTGCCAGCAGCCCGCGCCCGGACTATGGCTACACCTTC.

CDR3 bases: TGTGCCAGCAGCCCCCTGGACAGAGATAATTCACCCCTCCACTTT. Its translation is CASSPLDRDNSPLHF. V usage is TRBV28 and J usage is TRBJ1-6, with a tentative D call TRBD1 (6 bases). CDR3 length equals 15 residues. The germline V and J ends were trimmed by 6 bases and 5 bases, with 14 bases remaining between them. CDR1 MDHEN and CDR2 SYDVKM come from the germline V gene.

Comments on this clone: At one end the junction does not follow the germline gene, possibly because of a read error. J is TRBJ2-3 and V is TRBV9; weak D call: TRBD2 (5 bases). From germline, CDR1 is SGDLS and CDR2 YYNGEE. The length of the CDR3 is 14 residues. CDR3 amino acids: CASSVRPSIDTQYF. CDR3 DNA: TGTGCCAGCAGCGTACGGCCTAGCATAGATACGCAGTATTTT.

This clone was observed a single time. The sample contains more than one DNA sequence encoding this CDR3. This chain connects TRBV6-4 to TRBJ2-3; tentative D call: TRBD2 (7 bases). CDR1 and CDR2 from the germline V gene are MRHNA and SNTAGT. The length of the CDR3 is 15 residues. Trimming took off 0 bases at V and 1 base at J, with 8 bases between the two ends. The CDR3 loop is CASSDSGGGTDTQYF. CDR3 bases: TGTGCCAGCAGTGACTCAGGGGGGGGCACAGATACGCAGTATTTT.

The chain joins TRBV7-9 to TRBJ1-2, with TRBD1 identical over 9 bases. The CDR3 spans 16 residues. Germline trimming cut 1 base from V and 2 bases from J; bases unmatched to any gene: 5. The germline V gene encodes CDR1 SEHNR and CDR2 FQNEAQ (reference sequence). CDR3 bases: TGTGCCAGCAGCTTAGAGGGACAGGGACTAAACTATGGCTACACCTTC. The encoded protein is CASSLEGQGLNYGYTF.

The V gene is TRBV4-2, the J gene TRBJ1-5, with TRBD1 matching over 8 bases. The CDR3 is 15 residues long. Per germline, CDR1 LGHNA and CDR2 YNFKEQ. V was clipped by 0 bases and J by 2 bases; unmatched bases: 0. This CDR3 reads CASSQETGGNQPQHF. CDR3 nucleotides: TGTGCCAGCAGCCAAGAGACAGGGGGCAATCAGCCCCAGCATTTT.

In its sample, this clone was seen once. The chain couples TRBV30 to TRBJ1-1; D is perhaps TRBD1 (6 bases). Trimming shortened V by 7 bases and J by 4 bases, and 10 bases separated the two germline ends. The germline gives CDR1 GTSNPN, CDR2 SVGIG (reference sequence). The CDR3 runs to 11 residues. The DNA for the CDR3 is TGTGCCTCCCAGGGGCCCACTGAAGCTTTCTTT. It codes for CASQGPTEAFF.

The rearrangement links TRBV7-5 to TRBJ1-1; TRBD1 is the table's D call, not checked against the DNA. TRBV7-5 is noted as a pseudogene. The CDR3 consists of 14 residues. The CDR3 DNA follows: TGTGTCAGAAGTAAGGACAGGGTCTACACTGAAGCTTTCTTT. Protein product: CVRSKDRVYTEAFF.

The rearrangement uses TRBV19 and TRBJ1-5, with a tentative D call TRBD1 (6 bases). From germline, CDR1 is LNHDA and CDR2 SQIVND (reference sequence). The ends were cut back, 4 bases at V and 5 bases at J, with 9 bases in the middle. The CDR3 has 13 amino acids. The CDR3, as DNA: TGTGCCAGTAGTAACAGGGTCGATCAGCCCCAGCATTTT. This gives the protein CASSNRVDQPQHF.

This chain links TRBV2 with TRBJ1-4; TRBD1 matches 9 bases. The CDR3 is made up of 15 amino acids. Trimming took 6 bases from V and 6 from J; bases not matched to a gene: 8. Germline-derived CDR1 and CDR2 are SNHLY and FYNNEI. The CDR3 loop reads CASRVGQGRDEKLFF. The DNA of the CDR3 is TGTGCCAGCAGAGTGGGACAGGGTAGGGATGAAAAACTGTTTTTT.

The chain is built from TRBV24-1 and TRBJ2-2, with D uncertain. V lost 2 bases, J lost 7 bases, and 10 bases lay in between. The CDR3 runs to 14 residues. Germline loops: CDR1 KGHDR, CDR2 SFDVKD. CDR3 in DNA: TGTGCCACCAGTGATTGGCAGGCCGGCGGGGAGCTGTTTTTT. Protein: CATSDWQAGGELFF.